The rows below give T cell receptor beta chains drawn from one sample of a study of CD8+ T cells in alopecia areata. Generated by immunoSEQ multiplex PCR, the TCRdb table keeps only in-frame clones and is missing some. The table shows 95,000 to 150,000 clones, with roughly 50% occurring only once. Sequencing was performed on NKG2D-low CD8+ T cells sorted from blood. The receptors here all came from a human donor with alopecia areata. Both conserved end residues are part of each CDR3. D genes are given only for firm matches. Some rows mark clone size as missing; the rest say once, few, many or name a class of expanded clone.

cdr3_nt: TGTGCCAGCAAAAGGTTCAGGGTCGATGAGCAGTTCTTC; cdr3_aa: CASKRFRVDEQFF; v_call: TRBV6-1; clone_size: NA; d_call: NA; j_call: TRBJ2-1
cdr3_nt: TGTGCCAGCAGCTTAGCTGAGACAGGGGGAGAGCAGTACTTC; cdr3_aa: CASSLAETGGEQYF; v_call: TRBV7-9; clone_size: NA; d_call: TRBD1; j_call: TRBJ2-7
cdr3_nt: TGTGCCAGCCAGGGGGATACGGACGAGCAGTACTTC; cdr3_aa: CASQGDTDEQYF; v_call: TRBV6-5; clone_size: NA; d_call: TRBD1; j_call: TRBJ2-7
cdr3_nt: TGTGCCAGCAGCTCCTCTTGGAATGAGCAGTTCTTC; cdr3_aa: CASSSSWNEQFF; v_call: TRBV5-6; clone_size: NA; d_call: NA; j_call: TRBJ2-1
cdr3_nt: TGCAGCGTTGTCGATATGTGGGAGACCCAGTACTTC; cdr3_aa: CSVVDMWETQYF; v_call: TRBV29-1; clone_size: few; d_call: NA; j_call: TRBJ2-5
cdr3_nt: TGTGCCAGCAGCTCCGGGACAGGGGGAAGAGAGACCCAGTACTTC; cdr3_aa: CASSSGTGGRETQYF; v_call: TRBV7-6; clone_size: NA; d_call: TRBD1; j_call: TRBJ2-5
cdr3_nt: TGCAGCGTTGAGGATGGACTCTCCTACGAGCAGTACTTC; cdr3_aa: CSVEDGLSYEQYF; v_call: TRBV29-1; clone_size: NA; d_call: NA; j_call: TRBJ2-7
cdr3_nt: TGCAGCGTTGCCGAGACGAACTCTGGAAACACCATATATTTT; cdr3_aa: CSVAETNSGNTIYF; v_call: TRBV29-1; clone_size: few; d_call: NA; j_call: TRBJ1-3
cdr3_nt: TGTGCCAGCAGCTTGTCAGAGACCCAGTACTTC; cdr3_aa: CASSLSETQYF; v_call: TRBV5-6; clone_size: NA; d_call: NA; j_call: TRBJ2-5
cdr3_nt: TGTGCCAGCAGCTTACTTGGATACGAGCAGTACTTC; cdr3_aa: CASSLLGYEQYF; v_call: TRBV7-8; clone_size: NA; d_call: NA; j_call: TRBJ2-7
cdr3_nt: TGTGCCAGCAGTGAGGTCAGGGCGAGGTACGAGCAGTACTTC; cdr3_aa: CASSEVRARYEQYF; v_call: TRBV2; clone_size: NA; d_call: NA; j_call: TRBJ2-7
cdr3_nt: TGTACCCCGTTCCCCGCTGGTAGAGGAAACACCATATATTTT; cdr3_aa: CTPFPAGRGNTIYF; v_call: TRBV27; clone_size: NA; d_call: NA; j_call: TRBJ1-3
cdr3_nt: TGTGCCAGCAGCACCCGGACAGTCTACGAGCAGTACTTC; cdr3_aa: CASSTRTVYEQYF; v_call: TRBV7-9; clone_size: few; d_call: NA; j_call: TRBJ2-7
cdr3_nt: TGTGCCAGCAGTTTCCTAACCCACGGGGTGGGGTACAATGAGCAGTTCTTC; cdr3_aa: CASSFLTHGVGYNEQFF; v_call: TRBV28; clone_size: NA; d_call: NA; j_call: TRBJ2-1
cdr3_nt: TGCGCCAGCAGCCAAGATTTGGTTGCGGGCAATTATACGCAGTATTTT; cdr3_aa: CASSQDLVAGNYTQYF; v_call: TRBV4-3; clone_size: NA; d_call: NA; j_call: TRBJ2-3
cdr3_nt: TGCGCCAGCAGCCAACTAGCGGGAGCCTCCTACGAGCAGTACTTC; cdr3_aa: CASSQLAGASYEQYF; v_call: TRBV4-1; clone_size: few; d_call: TRBD2; j_call: TRBJ2-7
cdr3_nt: TGTGCCAGCAGCCTCATGACAGGGGCGGAGGAGACCCAGTACTTC; cdr3_aa: CASSLMTGAEETQYF; v_call: TRBV28; clone_size: NA; d_call: TRBD1; j_call: TRBJ2-5
cdr3_nt: TGCAGCGTTGAGGTATTAAACACCGGGGAGCTGTTTTTT; cdr3_aa: CSVEVLNTGELFF; v_call: TRBV29-1; clone_size: NA; d_call: NA; j_call: TRBJ2-2
cdr3_nt: TGCAGCGTTGTTGGGACAGGGGCTAACAATGAGCAGTTCTTC; cdr3_aa: CSVVGTGANNEQFF; v_call: TRBV29-1; clone_size: NA; d_call: TRBD1; j_call: TRBJ2-1
cdr3_nt: TGCAGCGTCCTAGCGGGGGGGTACAATGAGCAGTTCTTC; cdr3_aa: CSVLAGGYNEQFF; v_call: TRBV29-1; clone_size: NA; d_call: TRBD2; j_call: TRBJ2-1
cdr3_nt: TGTGCCAGCAGCTTAGGACAGGGGGGCATTCAGTACTTC; cdr3_aa: CASSLGQGGIQYF; v_call: TRBV7-9; clone_size: few; d_call: TRBD1; j_call: TRBJ2-4
cdr3_nt: TGCAGCGTTATACAGGGGTCGGACTTAGCCGAGCAGTACTTC; cdr3_aa: CSVIQGSDLAEQYF; v_call: TRBV29-1; clone_size: few; d_call: TRBD1; j_call: TRBJ2-7
cdr3_nt: TGCAGCCCACTTGACCCCAGCTCCTACAATGAGCAGTTCTTC; cdr3_aa: CSPLDPSSYNEQFF; v_call: TRBV29-1; clone_size: NA; d_call: NA; j_call: TRBJ2-1
cdr3_nt: TGCGCCATAATGGGGCGCGTCACTGAAGCTTTCTTT; cdr3_aa: CAIMGRVTEAFF; v_call: TRBV23-1; clone_size: few; d_call: NA; j_call: TRBJ1-1